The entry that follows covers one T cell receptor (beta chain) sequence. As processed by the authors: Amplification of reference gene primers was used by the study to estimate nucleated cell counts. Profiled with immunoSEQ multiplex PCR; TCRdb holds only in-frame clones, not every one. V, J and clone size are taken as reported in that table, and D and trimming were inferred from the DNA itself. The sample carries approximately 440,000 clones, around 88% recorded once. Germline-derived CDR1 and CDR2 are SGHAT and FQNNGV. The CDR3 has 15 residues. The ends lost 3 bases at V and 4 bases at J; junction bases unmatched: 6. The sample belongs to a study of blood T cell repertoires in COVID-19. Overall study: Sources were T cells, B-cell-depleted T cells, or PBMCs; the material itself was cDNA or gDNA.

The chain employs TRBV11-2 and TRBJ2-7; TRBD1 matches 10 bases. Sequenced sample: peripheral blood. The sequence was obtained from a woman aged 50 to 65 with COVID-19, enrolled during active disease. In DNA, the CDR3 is TGTGCCAGCAGCTTCGGACAGGGGGTAGGGTACGAGCAGTACTTC. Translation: CASSFGQGVGYEQYF.